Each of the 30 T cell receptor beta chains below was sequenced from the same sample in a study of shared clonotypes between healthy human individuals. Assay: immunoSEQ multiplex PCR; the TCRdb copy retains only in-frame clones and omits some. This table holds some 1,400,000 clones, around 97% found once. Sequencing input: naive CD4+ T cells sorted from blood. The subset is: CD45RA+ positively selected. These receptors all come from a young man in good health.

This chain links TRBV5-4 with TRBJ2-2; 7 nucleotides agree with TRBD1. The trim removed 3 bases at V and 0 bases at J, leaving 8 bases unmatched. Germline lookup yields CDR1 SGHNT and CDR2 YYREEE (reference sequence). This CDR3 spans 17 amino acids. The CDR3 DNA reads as TGTGCCAGCAGCTCATCACAGGGGTTCGCGAACACCGGGGAGCTGTTTTTT. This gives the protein CASSSSQGFANTGELFF.

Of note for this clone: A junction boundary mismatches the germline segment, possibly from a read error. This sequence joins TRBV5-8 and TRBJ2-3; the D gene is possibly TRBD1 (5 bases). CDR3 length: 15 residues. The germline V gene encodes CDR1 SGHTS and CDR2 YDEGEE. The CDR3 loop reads CASTLGLPHTDTQYF. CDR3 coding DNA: TGTGCCAGCACCTTGGGGCTGCCTCACACAGATACGCAGTATTTT.

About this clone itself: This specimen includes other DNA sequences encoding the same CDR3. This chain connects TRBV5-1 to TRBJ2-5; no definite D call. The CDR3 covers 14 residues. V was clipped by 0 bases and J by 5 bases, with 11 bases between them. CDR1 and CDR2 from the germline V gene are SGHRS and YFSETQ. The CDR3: CASSLGPAGETQYF. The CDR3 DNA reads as TGCGCCAGCAGCTTGGGTCCGGCTGGGGAGACCCAGTACTTC. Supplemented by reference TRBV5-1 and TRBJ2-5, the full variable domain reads KAGVTQTPRYLIKTRGQQVTLSCSPISGHRSVSWYQQTPGQGLQFLFEYFSETQRNKGNFPGRFSGRQFSNSRSEMNVSTLELGDSALYLCASSLGPAGETQYFGPGTRLLVL.

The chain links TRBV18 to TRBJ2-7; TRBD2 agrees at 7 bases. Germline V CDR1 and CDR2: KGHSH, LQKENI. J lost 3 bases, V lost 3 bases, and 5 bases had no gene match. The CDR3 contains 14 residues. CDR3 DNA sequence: TGTGCCAGCTCACCCTCTAGCGGCTTCTACGAGCAGTACTTC. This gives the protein CASSPSSGFYEQYF.

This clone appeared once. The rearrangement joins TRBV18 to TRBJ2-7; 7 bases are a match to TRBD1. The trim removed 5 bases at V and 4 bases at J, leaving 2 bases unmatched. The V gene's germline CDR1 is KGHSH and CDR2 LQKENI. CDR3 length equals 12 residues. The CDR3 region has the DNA TGTGCCAGCTCATCCAGGGGGTACGAGCAGTACTTC. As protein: CASSSRGYEQYF.

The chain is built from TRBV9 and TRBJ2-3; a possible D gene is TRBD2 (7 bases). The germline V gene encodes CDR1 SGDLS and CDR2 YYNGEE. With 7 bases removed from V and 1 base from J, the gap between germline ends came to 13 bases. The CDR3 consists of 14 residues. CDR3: CASGGGSGTDTQYF. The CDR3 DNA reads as TGTGCCAGCGGGGGCGGGAGTGGCACAGATACGCAGTATTTT.

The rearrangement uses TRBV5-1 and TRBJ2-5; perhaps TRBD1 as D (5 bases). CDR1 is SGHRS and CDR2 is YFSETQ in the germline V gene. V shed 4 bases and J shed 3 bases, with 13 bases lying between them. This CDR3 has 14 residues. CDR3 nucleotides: TGCGCCAGCAGCCCCTTGGTAGGGGAAGAGACCCAGTACTTC. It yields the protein CASSPLVGEETQYF.

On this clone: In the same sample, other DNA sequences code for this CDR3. The CDR3 coding sequence is TGTGCCAGCAGTTACACGGGAATCTACGAGCAGTACTTC. Amino acids: CASSYTGIYEQYF. The chain carries TRBV6-5 and TRBJ2-7, with D tentatively TRBD2 (5 bases). Germline-derived CDR1 and CDR2 are MNHEY and SVGAGI. This CDR3 contains 13 residues. V dropped 2 bases and J dropped 3 bases, with 8 bases sitting between them.

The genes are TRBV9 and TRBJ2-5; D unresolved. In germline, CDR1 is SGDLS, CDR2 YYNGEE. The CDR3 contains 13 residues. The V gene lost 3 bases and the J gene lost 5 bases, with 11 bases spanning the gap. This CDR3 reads CASSAYGSETQYF. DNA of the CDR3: TGTGCCAGCAGCGCATACGGGTCGGAGACCCAGTACTTC.

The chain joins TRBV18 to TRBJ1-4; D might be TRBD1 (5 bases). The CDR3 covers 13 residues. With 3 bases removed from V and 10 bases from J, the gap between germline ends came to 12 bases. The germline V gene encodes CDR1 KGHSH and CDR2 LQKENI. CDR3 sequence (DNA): TGTGCCAGCTCACCGGGGGGGACTGGAAAACTGTTTTTT. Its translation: CASSPGGTGKLFF.

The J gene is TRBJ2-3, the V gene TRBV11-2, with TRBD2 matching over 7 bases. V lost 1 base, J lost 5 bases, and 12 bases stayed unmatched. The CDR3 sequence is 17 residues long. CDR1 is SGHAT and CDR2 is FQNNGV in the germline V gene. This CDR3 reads CASSLVAGATGVDTQYF. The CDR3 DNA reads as TGTGCCAGCAGCTTAGTTGCGGGAGCGACGGGGGTAGATACGCAGTATTTT.

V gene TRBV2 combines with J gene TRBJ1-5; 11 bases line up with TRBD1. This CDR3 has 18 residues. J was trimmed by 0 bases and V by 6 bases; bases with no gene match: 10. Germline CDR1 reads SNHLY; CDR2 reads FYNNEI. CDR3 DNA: TGTGCCAGCAGCGCCCGGGACAGGGGGGTCTATAGCAATCAGCCCCAGCATTTT. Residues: CASSARDRGVYSNQPQHF. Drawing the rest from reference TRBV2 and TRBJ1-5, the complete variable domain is EPEVTQTPSHQVTQMGQEVILRCVPISNHLYFYWYRQILGQKVEFLVSFYNNEISEKSEIFDDQFSVERPDGSNFTLKIRSTKLEDSAMYFCASSARDRGVYSNQPQHFGDGTRLSIL.

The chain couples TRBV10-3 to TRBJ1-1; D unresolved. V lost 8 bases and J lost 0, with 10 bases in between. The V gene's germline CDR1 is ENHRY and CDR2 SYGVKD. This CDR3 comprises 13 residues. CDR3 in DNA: TGTGCCATCTCTGATGGGATGAACACTGAAGCTTTCTTT. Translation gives CAISDGMNTEAFF.

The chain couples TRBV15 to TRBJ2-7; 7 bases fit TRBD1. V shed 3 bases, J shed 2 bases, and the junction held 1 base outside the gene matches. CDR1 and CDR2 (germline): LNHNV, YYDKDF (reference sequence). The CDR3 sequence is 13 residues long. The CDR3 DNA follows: TGTGCCACCAGCAGGGACAGGACCTACGAGCAGTACTTC. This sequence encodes CATSRDRTYEQYF.

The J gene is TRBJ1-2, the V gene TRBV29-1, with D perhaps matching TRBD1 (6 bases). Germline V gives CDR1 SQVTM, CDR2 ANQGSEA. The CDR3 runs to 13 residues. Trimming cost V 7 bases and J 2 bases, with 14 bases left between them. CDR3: CSAMTGLNYGYTF. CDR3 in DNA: TGCAGCGCGATGACAGGCCTCAACTATGGCTACACCTTC.

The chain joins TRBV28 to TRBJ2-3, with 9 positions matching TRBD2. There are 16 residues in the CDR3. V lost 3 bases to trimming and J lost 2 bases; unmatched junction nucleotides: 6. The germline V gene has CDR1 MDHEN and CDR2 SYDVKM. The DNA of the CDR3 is TGTGCCAGCAGTTTTGGGGTAGCGGGAGCCACAGATACGCAGTATTTT. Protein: CASSFGVAGATDTQYF.

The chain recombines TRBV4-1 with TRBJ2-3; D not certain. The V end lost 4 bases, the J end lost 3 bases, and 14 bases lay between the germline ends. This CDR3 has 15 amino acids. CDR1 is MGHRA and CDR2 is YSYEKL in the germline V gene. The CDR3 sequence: CASSLSPSVTDTQYF. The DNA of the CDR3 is TGCGCCAGCAGCCTCTCCCCATCTGTGACAGATACGCAGTATTTT.

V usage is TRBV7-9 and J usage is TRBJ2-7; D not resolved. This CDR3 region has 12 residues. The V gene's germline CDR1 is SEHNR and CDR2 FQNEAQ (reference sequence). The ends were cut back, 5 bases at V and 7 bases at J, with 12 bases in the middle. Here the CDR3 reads CASSPPPMEQYF. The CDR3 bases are TGTGCCAGCAGCCCCCCCCCGATGGAGCAGTACTTC.

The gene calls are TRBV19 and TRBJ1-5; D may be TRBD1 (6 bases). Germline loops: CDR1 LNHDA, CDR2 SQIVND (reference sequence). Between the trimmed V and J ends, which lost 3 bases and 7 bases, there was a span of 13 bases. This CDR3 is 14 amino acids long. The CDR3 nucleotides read TGTGCCAGTAGTATCCACAGGGAGGGACAGCCCCAGCATTTT. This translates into CASSIHREGQPQHF.

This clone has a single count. The CDR3 bases are TGTGCCAGCAGTGAGGGAACAACTAATGAAAAACTGTTTTTT. Translating it yields CASSEGTTNEKLFF. This rearrangement joins TRBV28 to TRBJ1-4; D gene unclear. The CDR3 has 14 residues. With 5 bases removed from V and 0 bases from J, the gap between germline ends came to 7 bases. Germline V gives CDR1 MDHEN, CDR2 SYDVKM.

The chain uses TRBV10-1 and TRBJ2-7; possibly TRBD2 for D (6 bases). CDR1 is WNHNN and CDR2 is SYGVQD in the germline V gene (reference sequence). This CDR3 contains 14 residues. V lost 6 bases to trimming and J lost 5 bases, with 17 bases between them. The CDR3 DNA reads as TGCGCCAGCAGGAGAATTGGGGAGGTCAACGAGCAGTACTTC. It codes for CASRRIGEVNEQYF.

The CDR3 bases are TGTGCCAGCATCCGGGACACAACCCCCACCGGGGAGCTGTTTTTT. Translation: CASIRDTTPTGELFF. The chain employs TRBV6-1 and TRBJ2-2; D is perhaps TRBD1 (6 bases). The CDR3 loop spans 15 amino acids. Germline CDR1 is MNHNS and CDR2 is SASEGT. Trimming left V 7 bases short and J 4 bases short, with 16 bases between.

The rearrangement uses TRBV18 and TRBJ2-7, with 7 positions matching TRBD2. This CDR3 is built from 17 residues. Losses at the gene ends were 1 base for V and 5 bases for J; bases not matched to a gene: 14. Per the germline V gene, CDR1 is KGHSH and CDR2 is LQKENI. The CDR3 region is CASSPLTSASGTHEQYF. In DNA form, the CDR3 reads TGTGCCAGCTCACCACTCACGTCGGCCAGCGGGACCCACGAGCAGTACTTC.

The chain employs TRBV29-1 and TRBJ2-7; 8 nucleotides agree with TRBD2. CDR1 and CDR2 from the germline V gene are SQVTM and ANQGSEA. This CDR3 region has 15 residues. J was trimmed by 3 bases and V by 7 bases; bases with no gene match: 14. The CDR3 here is CSAGRGGRKIYEQYF. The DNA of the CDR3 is TGCAGCGCCGGTCGGGGGGGACGGAAGATCTACGAGCAGTACTTC.

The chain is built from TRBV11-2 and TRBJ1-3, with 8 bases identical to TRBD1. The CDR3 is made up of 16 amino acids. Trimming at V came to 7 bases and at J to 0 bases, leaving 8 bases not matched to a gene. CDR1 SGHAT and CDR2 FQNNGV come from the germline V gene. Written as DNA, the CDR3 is TGTGCCAGCACCGGACAGGGAACGGGCTCTGGAAACACCATATATTTT. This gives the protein CASTGQGTGSGNTIYF.

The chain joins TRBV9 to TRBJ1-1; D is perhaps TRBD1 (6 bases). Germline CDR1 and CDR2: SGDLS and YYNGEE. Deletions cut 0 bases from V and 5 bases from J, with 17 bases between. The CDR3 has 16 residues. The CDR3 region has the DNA TGTGCCAGCAGCGTAGAAATCGCAGGGAGGGGGACTGAAGCTTTCTTT. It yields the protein CASSVEIAGRGTEAFF.

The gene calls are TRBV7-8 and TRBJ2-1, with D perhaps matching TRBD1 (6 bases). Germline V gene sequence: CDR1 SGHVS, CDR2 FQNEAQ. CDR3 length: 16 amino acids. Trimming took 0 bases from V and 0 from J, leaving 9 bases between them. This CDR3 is CASSLAQGSSYNEQFF. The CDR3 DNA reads TGTGCCAGCAGCTTAGCGCAGGGGAGCTCCTACAATGAGCAGTTCTTC.

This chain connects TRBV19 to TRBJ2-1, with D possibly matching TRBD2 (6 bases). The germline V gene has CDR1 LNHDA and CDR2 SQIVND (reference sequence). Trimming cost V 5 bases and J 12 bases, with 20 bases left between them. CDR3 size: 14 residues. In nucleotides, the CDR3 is TGTGCCAGTAGTGAGCGGGTAGTTTTTTTTGGGCAGTTCTTC. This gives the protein CASSERVVFFGQFF.

In DNA, the CDR3 is TGCAGCGTTCCAGGGGGCGGAGACAATGAGCAGTTCTTC. This gives the protein CSVPGGGDNEQFF. The V and J genes are TRBV29-1 and TRBJ2-1, with 8 bases fitting TRBD1. Per germline, CDR1 SQVTM and CDR2 ANQGSEA. J gave up 5 bases and V 5 bases, and 5 bases lay outside the gene matches. This CDR3 has 13 residues.

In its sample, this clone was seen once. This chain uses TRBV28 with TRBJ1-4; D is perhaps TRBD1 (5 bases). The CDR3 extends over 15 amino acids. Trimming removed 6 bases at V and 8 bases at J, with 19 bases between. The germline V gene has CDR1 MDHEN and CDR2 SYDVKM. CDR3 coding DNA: TGTGCCAGCAGCACAATGGGGCCCCGAAAGGAAAAACTGTTTTTT. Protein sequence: CASSTMGPRKEKLFF.